The 14 T cell receptor beta chains below come from one sample, sequenced in a study of T cells after yellow fever vaccination (dated by TCRdb to between 2018 and 2020). What the treatment or condition label conveys for this sample: live attenuated yellow fever vaccine strain. To prepare the library, 5' RACE was applied. The sequencing machine was an Illumina HiSeq 2500. The public reads were run again by TCRdb, first through fastp at Q25 and then through MiXCR, and only productive beta chains were kept. Every distinct CDR3 protein forms one entry, paired with its most common genes and DNA. The table for this sample lists 150,000 or so distinct CDR3 sequences; under 7% of them were counted only once. Together, the top ten hold approximately 0.67% of the sample. The sequencing used CD4+ T cells sorted from PBMCs, collected 10 days after the yellow fever booster vaccination. The receptors were gathered from a young man who received the YFV17D yellow fever vaccine.

Note on this clonotype: Possible read error: a much larger clone is one base away. The chain uses TRBV20-1 and TRBJ1-2, with 9 bases aligning to TRBD1. Germline-derived CDR1 and CDR2 are DFQATT and SNEGSKA (reference sequence). There are 15 residues in the CDR3. The CDR3 sequence is CCARGQGNPYYGYTF. CDR3 in DNA: TGCTGTGCAAGAGGACAGGGGAATCCTTACTATGGCTACACCTTC.

This clonotype was found a few times. The chain combines TRBV7-2 with TRBJ2-2; 9 bases map to TRBD1. The germline V gene has CDR1 SGHTA and CDR2 FQGNSA. V was pared by 5 bases and J by 8 bases, with 9 bases of the junction left unmatched. The length of the CDR3 is 15 residues. The chain's CDR3 is CASSKWDRVAGELFF. The CDR3 DNA is TGTGCCAGCAGCAAATGGGACAGGGTGGCTGGGGAGCTGTTTTTT.

This clonotype occurred many times. The chain has TRBV19 and TRBJ1-5; the D is unclear. The CDR3 consists of 13 residues. Germline loops: CDR1 LNHDA, CDR2 SQIVND (reference sequence). V lost 6 bases and J lost 6, with 12 bases in between. CDR3 sequence (DNA): TGTGCCAGTAGCTCCAGTAGGGCTCAGCCCCAGCATTTT. Protein product: CASSSSRAQPQHF.

This clonotype has at least ten counts. The chain joins TRBV6-1 to TRBJ2-2; 11 bases are shared with TRBD1. The V segment lost 10 bases and the J segment 4 bases; nucleotides outside the gene matches: 5. Germline assignment: CDR1 MNHNS and CDR2 SASEGT. This CDR3 is built from 14 residues. The CDR3: CAIRGTGGTGELFF. CDR3 DNA: TGTGCCATCAGAGGGACAGGGGGCACCGGGGAGCTGTTTTTT.

This clonotype has a count of ten or more. The chain uses TRBV3-1 and TRBJ2-3; 11 nucleotides align to TRBD2. The trim removed 0 bases at V and 6 bases at J, leaving 2 bases unmatched. The germline CDR1 and CDR2 sequences are LGHDT and YNNKEL (reference sequence). This CDR3 is built from 15 residues. In DNA, the CDR3 is TGTGCCAGCAGCCAAGAAGGGACTAGCGGCGATACGCAGTATTTT. Amino acid sequence: CASSQEGTSGDTQYF.

This clonotype came up many times. J is TRBJ2-7 and V is TRBV18; 10 bases agree with TRBD2. The CDR3 has 18 amino acids. V gave up 0 bases and J gave up 4 bases; unmatched junction bases: 12. Germline V CDR1 and CDR2: KGHSH, LQKENI. In DNA, the CDR3 is TGTGCCAGCTCACCACCATCTAGCGGGAGTCCGAAGGGTTACGAGCAGTACTTC. Residues: CASSPPSSGSPKGYEQYF. Filled out from reference TRBV18 and TRBJ2-7, the complete variable domain reads NAGVMQNPRHLVRRRGQEARLRCSPMKGHSHVYWYRQLPEEGLKFMVYLQKENIIDESGMPKERFSAEFPKEGPSILRIQQVVRGDSAAYFCASSPPSSGSPKGYEQYFGPGTRLTVT.

Turning to this clonotype: Being one base from a much bigger clone, this may be a read error. The chain links TRBV12-3 or TRBV12-4 to TRBJ2-5; the match to TRBD2 covers 10 bases. The CDR3 is 16 amino acids. V shed 5 bases, J shed 3 bases, and the junction held 9 bases outside the gene matches. CDR3 amino acids: CASSRSSGRAEETQYF. The CDR3 coding sequence is TGTGCCAGCAGTCGGTCAAGCGGGAGGGCCGAAGAGACCCAGTACTTC.

This clonotype has a handful of counts. J is TRBJ2-7 and V is TRBV6-1; maybe TRBD1 (5 bases). The germline V gene encodes CDR1 MNHNS and CDR2 SASEGT. This CDR3 region has 13 residues. V was shortened by 3 bases and J by 4 bases, with 10 bases between the two germline ends. CDR3 in amino acids: CASSDRDRYEQYF. Here the CDR3 DNA reads TGTGCCAGCAGTGACAGGGATCGATACGAGCAGTACTTC.

This clonotype has at least ten counts. This chain links TRBV6-4 with TRBJ2-1; the D is unclear. CDR1 MRHNA and CDR2 SNTAGT come from the germline V gene. CDR3 size: 10 residues. Trimming removed 2 bases at V and 7 bases at J, with 0 bases between. The CDR3 region has the DNA TGTGCCAGCAGTGACAATGAGCAGTTCTTC. Translation gives CASSDNEQFF.

This clonotype has at least ten counts. This sequence joins TRBV5-1 and TRBJ2-3; either TRBD1 or TRBD2 may fit D (5 bases each). V was shortened by 0 bases and J by 6 bases, with 14 bases between the two germline ends. The CDR3 extends over 15 amino acids. Germline V CDR1 and CDR2: SGHRS, YFSETQ. The CDR3 reads CASSLEGPVGDTQYF. For the CDR3, the DNA is TGCGCCAGCAGCTTGGAGGGACCAGTAGGGGATACGCAGTATTTT.

Many counts were recorded for this clonotype. This chain joins TRBV7-2 and TRBJ2-3; D is unclear. Germline V gives CDR1 SGHTA, CDR2 FQGNSA. The CDR3 length is 15 residues. Trimming took 1 base from V and 4 from J, leaving 12 bases between them. CDR3 residues: CASSLVGSRADTQYF. The CDR3, as DNA: TGTGCCAGCAGCTTAGTGGGGTCCCGCGCAGATACGCAGTATTTT.

This clonotype showed up many times. V is TRBV29-1 and J is TRBJ2-1; 11 nucleotides agree with TRBD2. Per the germline V gene, CDR1 is SQVTM and CDR2 is ANQGSEA. This CDR3 spans 18 amino acids. The junction had 13 bases not matched to a gene; V was cut back by 2 bases and J by 4 bases. The CDR3 DNA reads TGCAGCGTTGAAATGCAGTGGACTAGCGGGTCAGGGTACAATGAGCAGTTCTTC. Its translation is CSVEMQWTSGSGYNEQFF.

There are many counts of this clonotype. The chain joins TRBV12-3 or TRBV12-4 to TRBJ2-2; no clear D. CDR3 size: 15 residues. Trimming pared 5 bases from V and 8 bases from J, leaving 18 bases between. This CDR3 reads CASSPGLGYRGELFF. The CDR3 DNA reads TGTGCCAGCAGTCCTGGGCTTGGTTATAGAGGGGAGCTGTTTTTT.

This clonotype occurred many times. This CDR3 reads CASSPSGQPTNTGELFF. CDR3 DNA: TGTGCCAGCTCTCCGTCGGGACAGCCAACGAACACCGGGGAGCTGTTTTTT. The V call is TRBV6-5, the J call TRBJ2-2; 7 bases align to TRBD1. This CDR3 region has 17 residues. The germline CDR1 and CDR2 sequences are MNHEY and SVGAGI. V lost 8 bases, J lost 0 bases, and 12 bases stayed unmatched.